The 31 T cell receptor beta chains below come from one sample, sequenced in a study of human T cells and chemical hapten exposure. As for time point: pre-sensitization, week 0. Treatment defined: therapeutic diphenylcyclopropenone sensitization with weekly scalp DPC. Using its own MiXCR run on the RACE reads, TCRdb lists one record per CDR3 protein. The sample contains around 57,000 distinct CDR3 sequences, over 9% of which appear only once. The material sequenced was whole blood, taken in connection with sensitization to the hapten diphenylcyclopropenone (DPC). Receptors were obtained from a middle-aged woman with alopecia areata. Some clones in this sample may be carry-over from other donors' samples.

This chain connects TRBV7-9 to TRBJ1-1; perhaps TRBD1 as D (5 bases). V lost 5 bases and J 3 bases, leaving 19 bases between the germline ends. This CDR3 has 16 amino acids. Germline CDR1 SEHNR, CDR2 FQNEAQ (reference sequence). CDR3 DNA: TGTGCCAGCAGCCCGCGGCAGGGTAGTGTGTACACTGAAGCTTTCTTT. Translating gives CASSPRQGSVYTEAFF.

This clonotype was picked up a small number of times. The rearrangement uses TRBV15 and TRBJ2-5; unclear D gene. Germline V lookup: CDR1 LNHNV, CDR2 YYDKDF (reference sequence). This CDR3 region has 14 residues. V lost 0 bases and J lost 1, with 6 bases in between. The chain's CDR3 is CATSRDQSQETQYF. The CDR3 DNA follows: TGTGCCACCAGCAGAGATCAAAGCCAAGAGACCCAGTACTTC.

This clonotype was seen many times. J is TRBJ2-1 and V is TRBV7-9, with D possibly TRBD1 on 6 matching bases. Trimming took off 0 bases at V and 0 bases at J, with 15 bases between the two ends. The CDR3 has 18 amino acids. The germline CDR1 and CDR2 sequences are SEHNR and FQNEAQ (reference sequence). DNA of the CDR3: TGTGCCAGCAGCTTAGCGCTAAGAGGACAGAGCTCCTACAATGAGCAGTTCTTC. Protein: CASSLALRGQSSYNEQFF.

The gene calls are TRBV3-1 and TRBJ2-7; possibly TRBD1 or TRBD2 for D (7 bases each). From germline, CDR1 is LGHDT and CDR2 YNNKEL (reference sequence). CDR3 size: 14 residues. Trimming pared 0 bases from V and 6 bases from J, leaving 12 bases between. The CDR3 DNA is TGTGCCAGCAGCCAAGATTCCAGGGGGGGCGAGCAGTACTTC. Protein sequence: CASSQDSRGGEQYF.

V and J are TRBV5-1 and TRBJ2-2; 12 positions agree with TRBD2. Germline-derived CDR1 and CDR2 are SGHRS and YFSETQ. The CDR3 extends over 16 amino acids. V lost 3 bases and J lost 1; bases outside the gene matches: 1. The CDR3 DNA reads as TGCGCCAGCAGCTCGACTAGCGGGGGGAACACCGGGGAGCTGTTTTTT. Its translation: CASSSTSGGNTGELFF.

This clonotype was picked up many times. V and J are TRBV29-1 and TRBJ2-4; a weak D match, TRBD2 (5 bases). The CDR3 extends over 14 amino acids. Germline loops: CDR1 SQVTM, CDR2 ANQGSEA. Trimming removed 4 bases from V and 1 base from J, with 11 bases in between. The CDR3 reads CSVGLSGAKNIQYF. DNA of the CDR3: TGCAGCGTTGGTCTCTCGGGGGCCAAAAACATTCAGTACTTC.

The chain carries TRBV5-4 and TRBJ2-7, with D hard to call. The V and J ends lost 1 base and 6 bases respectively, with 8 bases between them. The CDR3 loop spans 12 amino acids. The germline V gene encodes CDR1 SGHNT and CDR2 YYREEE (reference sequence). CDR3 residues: CASSLWDREQYF. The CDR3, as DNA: TGTGCCAGCAGCTTGTGGGATCGCGAGCAGTACTTC.

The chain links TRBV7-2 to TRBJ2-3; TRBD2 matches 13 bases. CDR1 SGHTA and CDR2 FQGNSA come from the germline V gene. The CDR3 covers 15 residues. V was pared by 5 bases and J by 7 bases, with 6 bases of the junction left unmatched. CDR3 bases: TGTGCCAGCAGCCCACTAGCGGGGGGGCCGAATACGCAGTATTTT. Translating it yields CASSPLAGGPNTQYF. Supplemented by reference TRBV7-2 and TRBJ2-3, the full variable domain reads GAGVSQSPSNKVTEKGKDVELRCDPISGHTALYWYRQSLGQGLEFLIYFQGNSAPDKSGLPSDRFSAERTGGSVSTLTIQRTQQEDSAVYLCASSPLAGGPNTQYFGPGTRLTVL.

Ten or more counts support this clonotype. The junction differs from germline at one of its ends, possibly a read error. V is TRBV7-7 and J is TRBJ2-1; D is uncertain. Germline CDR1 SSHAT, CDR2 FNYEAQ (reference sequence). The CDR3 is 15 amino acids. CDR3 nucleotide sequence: TGTGCTAGCAGCCAAGAGGCAGATATCTACAATGAGCAGTTCTTC. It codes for CASSQEADIYNEQFF.

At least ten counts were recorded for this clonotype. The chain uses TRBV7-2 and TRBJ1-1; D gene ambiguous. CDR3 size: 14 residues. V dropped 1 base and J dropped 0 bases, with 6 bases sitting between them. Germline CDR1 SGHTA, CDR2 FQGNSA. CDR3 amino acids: CASSLGGMNTEAFF. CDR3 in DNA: TGTGCCAGCAGCTTAGGAGGTATGAACACTGAAGCTTTCTTT.

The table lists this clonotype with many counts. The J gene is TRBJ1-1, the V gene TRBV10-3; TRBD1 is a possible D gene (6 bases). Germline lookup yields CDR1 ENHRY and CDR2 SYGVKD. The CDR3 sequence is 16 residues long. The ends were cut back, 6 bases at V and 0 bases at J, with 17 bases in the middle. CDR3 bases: TGTGCCATCAGAGAGGGGACACAGTTCATGAACACTGAAGCTTTCTTT. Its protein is CAIREGTQFMNTEAFF.

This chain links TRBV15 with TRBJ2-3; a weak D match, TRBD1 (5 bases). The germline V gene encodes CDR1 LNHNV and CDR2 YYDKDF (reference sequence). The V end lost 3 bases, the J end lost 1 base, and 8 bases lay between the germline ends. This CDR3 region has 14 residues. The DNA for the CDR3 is TGTGCCACCAGCAGTGGGGCAGGCACAGATACGCAGTATTTT. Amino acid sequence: CATSSGAGTDTQYF.

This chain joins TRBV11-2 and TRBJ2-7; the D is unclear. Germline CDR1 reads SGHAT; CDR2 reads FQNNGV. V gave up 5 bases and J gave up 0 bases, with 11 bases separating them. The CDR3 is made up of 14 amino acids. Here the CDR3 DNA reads TGTGCCAGCAGCCCCCCCCCGAGCTCCTACGAGCAGTACTTC. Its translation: CASSPPPSSYEQYF.

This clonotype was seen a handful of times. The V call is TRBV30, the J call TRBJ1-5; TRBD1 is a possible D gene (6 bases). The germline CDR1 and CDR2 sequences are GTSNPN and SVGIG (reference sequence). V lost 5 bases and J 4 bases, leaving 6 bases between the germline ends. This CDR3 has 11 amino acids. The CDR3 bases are TGTGCCTGGGGACAGAATCAGCCCCAGCATTTT. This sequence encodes CAWGQNQPQHF.

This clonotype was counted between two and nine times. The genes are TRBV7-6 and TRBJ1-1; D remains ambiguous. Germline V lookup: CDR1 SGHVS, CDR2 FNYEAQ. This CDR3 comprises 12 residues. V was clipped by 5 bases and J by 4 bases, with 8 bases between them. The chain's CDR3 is CASSPGSTEAFF. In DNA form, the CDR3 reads TGTGCCAGCAGCCCGGGGAGCACTGAAGCTTTCTTT.

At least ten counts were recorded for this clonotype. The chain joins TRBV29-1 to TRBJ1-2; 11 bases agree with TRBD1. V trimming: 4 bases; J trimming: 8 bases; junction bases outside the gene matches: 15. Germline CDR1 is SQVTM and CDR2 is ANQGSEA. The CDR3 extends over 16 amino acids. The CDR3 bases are TGCAGCGTTGGCTTCGGACAGGGGGCAGTTACCACGGGCTACACCTTC. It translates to CSVGFGQGAVTTGYTF. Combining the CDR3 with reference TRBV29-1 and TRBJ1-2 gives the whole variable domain SAVISQKPSRDICQRGTSLTIQCQVDSQVTMMFWYRQQPGQSLTLIATANQGSEATYESGFVIDKFPISRPNLTFSTLTVSNMSPEDSSIYLCSVGFGQGAVTTGYTFGSGTRLTVV.

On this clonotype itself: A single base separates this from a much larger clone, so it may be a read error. CDR3 sequence: CASSHSPEAYF. In nucleotides, the CDR3 is TGTGCCAGCAGCCATTCTCCTGAAGCTTACTTT. V gene TRBV7-9 combines with J gene TRBJ1-1; D is ambiguous. The CDR3 spans 11 residues. Germline V gene lookup returns CDR1 SEHNR and CDR2 FQNEAQ (reference sequence). Based on the CDR3 plus reference TRBV7-9 and TRBJ1-1, the full variable domain is DTGVSQNPRHKITKRGQNVTFRCDPISEHNRLYWYRQTLGQGPEFLTYFQNEAQLEKSRLLSDRFSAERPKGSFSTLEIQRTEQGDSAMYLCASSHSPEAYFGQGTRLTVV.

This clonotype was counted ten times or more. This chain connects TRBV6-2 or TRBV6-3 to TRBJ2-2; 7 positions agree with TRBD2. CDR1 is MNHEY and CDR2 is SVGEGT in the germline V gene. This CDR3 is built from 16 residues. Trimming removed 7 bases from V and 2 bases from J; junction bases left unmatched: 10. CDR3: CASTSPGTINTGELFF. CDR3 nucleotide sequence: TGTGCCAGCACCTCCCCGGGGACTATTAACACCGGGGAGCTGTTTTTT.

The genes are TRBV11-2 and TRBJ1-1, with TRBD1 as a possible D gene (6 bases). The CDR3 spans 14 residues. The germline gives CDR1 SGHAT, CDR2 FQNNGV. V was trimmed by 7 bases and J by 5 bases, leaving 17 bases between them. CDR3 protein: CASKEQGKGTEAFF. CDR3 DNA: TGTGCCAGCAAAGAACAGGGAAAGGGGACTGAAGCTTTCTTT.

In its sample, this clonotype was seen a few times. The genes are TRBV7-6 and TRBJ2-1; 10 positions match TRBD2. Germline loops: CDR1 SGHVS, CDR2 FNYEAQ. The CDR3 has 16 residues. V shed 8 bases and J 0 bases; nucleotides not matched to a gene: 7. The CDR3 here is CASRAGGQSSYNEQFF. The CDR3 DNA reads TGTGCCAGCCGAGCGGGGGGGCAAAGCTCCTACAATGAGCAGTTCTTC. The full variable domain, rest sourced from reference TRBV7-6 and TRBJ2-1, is GAGVSQSPRYKVTKRGQDVALRCDPISGHVSLYWYRQALGQGPEFLTYFNYEAQQDKSGLPNDRFSAERPEGSISTLTIQRTEQRDSAMYRCASRAGGQSSYNEQFFGPGTRLTVL.

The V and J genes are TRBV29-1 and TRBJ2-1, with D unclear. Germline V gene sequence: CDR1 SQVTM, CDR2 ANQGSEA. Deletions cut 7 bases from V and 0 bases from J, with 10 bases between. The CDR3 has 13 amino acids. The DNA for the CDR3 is TGCAGCGCAAACAGTCTCTCCTACAATGAGCAGTTCTTC. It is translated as CSANSLSYNEQFF.

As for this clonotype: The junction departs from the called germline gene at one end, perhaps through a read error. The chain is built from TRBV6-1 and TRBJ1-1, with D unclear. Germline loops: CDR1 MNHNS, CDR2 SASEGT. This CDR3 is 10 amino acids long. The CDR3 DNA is TGTGCCAGCAGTGAAGGAGGCGCAGGTTTT. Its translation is CASSEGGAGF.

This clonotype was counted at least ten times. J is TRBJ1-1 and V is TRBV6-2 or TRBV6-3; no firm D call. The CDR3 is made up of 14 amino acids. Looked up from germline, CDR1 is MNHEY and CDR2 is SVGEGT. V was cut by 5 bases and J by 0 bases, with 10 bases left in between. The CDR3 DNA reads TGTGCCAGCAGTACACAGAACATGAACACTGAAGCTTTCTTT. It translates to CASSTQNMNTEAFF.

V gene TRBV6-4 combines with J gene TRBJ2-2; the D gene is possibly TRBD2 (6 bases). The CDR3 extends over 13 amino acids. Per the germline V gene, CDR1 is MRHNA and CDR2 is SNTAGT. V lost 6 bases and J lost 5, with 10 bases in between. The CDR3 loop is CASRREATGELFF. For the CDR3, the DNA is TGTGCCAGCAGGAGGGAGGCGACCGGGGAGCTGTTTTTT.

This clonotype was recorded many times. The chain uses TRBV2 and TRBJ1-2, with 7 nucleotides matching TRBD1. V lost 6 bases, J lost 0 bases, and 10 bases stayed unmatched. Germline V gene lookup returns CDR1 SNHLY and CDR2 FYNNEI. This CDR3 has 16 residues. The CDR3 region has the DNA TGTGCCAGCAGCCCATCAGGGACAGCCTCTAACTATGGCTACACCTTC. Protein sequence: CASSPSGTASNYGYTF.

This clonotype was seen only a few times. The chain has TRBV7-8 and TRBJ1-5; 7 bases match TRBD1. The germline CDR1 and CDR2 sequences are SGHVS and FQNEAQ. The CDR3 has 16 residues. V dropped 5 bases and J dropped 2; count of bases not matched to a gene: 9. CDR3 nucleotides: TGTGCCAGCAGCCCTGGCGTCGGACAGGGCAATCAGCCCCAGCATTTT. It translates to CASSPGVGQGNQPQHF. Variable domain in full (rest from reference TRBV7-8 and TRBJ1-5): GAGVSQSPRYKVAKRGQDVALRCDPISGHVSLFWYQQALGQGPEFLTYFQNEAQLDKSGLPSDRFFAERPEGSVSTLKIQRTQQEDSAVYLCASSPGVGQGNQPQHFGDGTRLSIL.

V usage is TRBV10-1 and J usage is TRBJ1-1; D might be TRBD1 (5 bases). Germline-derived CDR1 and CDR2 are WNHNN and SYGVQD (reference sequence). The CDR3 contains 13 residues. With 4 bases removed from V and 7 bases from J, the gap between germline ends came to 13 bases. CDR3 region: CASSAKRGGEAFF. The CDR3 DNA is TGCGCCAGCAGTGCAAAAAGGGGCGGTGAAGCTTTCTTT.

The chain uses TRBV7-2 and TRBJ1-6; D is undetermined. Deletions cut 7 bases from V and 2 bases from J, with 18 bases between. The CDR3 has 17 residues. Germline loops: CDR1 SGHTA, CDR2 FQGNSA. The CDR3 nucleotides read TGTGCCAGCACCACCGGGTCCACCGAGGCCTATAATTCACCCCTCCACTTT. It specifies CASTTGSTEAYNSPLHF. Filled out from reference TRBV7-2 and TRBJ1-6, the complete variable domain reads GAGVSQSPSNKVTEKGKDVELRCDPISGHTALYWYRQSLGQGLEFLIYFQGNSAPDKSGLPSDRFSAERTGGSVSTLTIQRTQQEDSAVYLCASTTGSTEAYNSPLHFGNGTRLTVT.

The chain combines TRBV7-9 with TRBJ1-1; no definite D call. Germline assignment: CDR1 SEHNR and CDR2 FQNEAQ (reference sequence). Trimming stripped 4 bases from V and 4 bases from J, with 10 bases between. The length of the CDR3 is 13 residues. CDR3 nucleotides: TGTGCCAGCAGCTCCGGAACCGTCACTGAAGCTTTCTTT. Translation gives CASSSGTVTEAFF.

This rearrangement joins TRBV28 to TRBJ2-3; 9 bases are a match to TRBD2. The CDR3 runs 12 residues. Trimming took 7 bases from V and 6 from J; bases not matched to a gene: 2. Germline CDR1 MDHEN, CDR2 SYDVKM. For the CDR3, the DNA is TGTGCCAGCACCAGCGGGAGGGATACGCAGTATTTT. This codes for CASTSGRDTQYF.

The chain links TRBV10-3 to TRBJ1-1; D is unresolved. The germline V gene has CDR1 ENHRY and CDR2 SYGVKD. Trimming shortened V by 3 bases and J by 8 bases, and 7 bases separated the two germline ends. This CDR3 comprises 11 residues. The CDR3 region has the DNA TGTGCCATCAGTGATTCCAGGGAAGCTTTCTTT. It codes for CAISDSREAFF.